The 15 T cell receptor beta chains reported below all come from one sample, sequenced in a study of blood T cell repertoires in COVID-19 (dated by TCRdb to the early 2020s). Libraries came from the immunoSEQ multiplex PCR assay. TCRdb obtained this table from immuneACCESS and retained in-frame rearrangements with V and J assigned. These tables miss some clones; where compared with another copy, unresolved V genes account for less than half of the shortfall, and the remainder is unexplained. Here the sample has roughly 280,000 clones; around nine tenths occur a single time. The ten largest clones capture roughly 2.2% of the sample. Sample: peripheral blood. The receptors were sampled from a man aged 45-65 years with acute or convalescent COVID-19.

The V gene is TRBV10-1, the J gene TRBJ2-2, with TRBD1 as a possible D gene (5 bases). The CDR3 runs 16 residues. V shed 6 bases and J shed 0 bases, with 14 bases lying between them. Germline V gene lookup returns CDR1 WNHNN and CDR2 SYGVQD (reference sequence). The CDR3: CASSGHYSTNTGELFF. The CDR3 bases are TGCGCCAGCAGCGGACATTACTCCACGAACACCGGGGAGCTGTTTTTT.

This chain uses TRBV27 with TRBJ2-1; 10 nucleotides line up with TRBD1. Trimming took 2 bases from V and 3 from J; bases not matched to a gene: 1. Germline lookup yields CDR1 MNHEY and CDR2 SMNVEV (reference sequence). The CDR3 has 15 amino acids. CDR3 protein: CASSLGTGVYNEQFF. CDR3 coding DNA: TGTGCCAGCAGTTTAGGGACAGGGGTCTACAATGAGCAGTTCTTC.

The chain has TRBV10-3 and TRBJ2-7; 7 bases fit TRBD2. The CDR3 covers 14 residues. In germline, CDR1 is ENHRY, CDR2 SYGVKD. Trimming at V came to 10 bases and at J to 1 base, leaving 10 bases not matched to a gene. The CDR3 reads CATQAGVGSYEQYF. In DNA form, the CDR3 reads TGTGCCACCCAGGCGGGGGTGGGATCCTACGAGCAGTACTTC.

The V call is TRBV18, the J call TRBJ1-5; 7 positions match TRBD1. The CDR3 is made up of 14 amino acids. J lost 5 bases, V lost 4 bases, and 5 bases had no gene match. Looked up from germline, CDR1 is KGHSH and CDR2 is LQKENI. The CDR3 protein is CASSRLGTDQPQHF. The CDR3 DNA sequence: TGTGCCAGCTCACGTCTGGGGACAGATCAGCCCCAGCATTTT.

This clone was observed a single time. V is TRBV16 and J is TRBJ1-3; 9 bases agree with TRBD1. This CDR3 has 14 amino acids. The ends lost 4 bases at V and 6 bases at J; junction bases unmatched: 4. Per germline, CDR1 KGHSY and CDR2 FQNENV. CDR3 DNA sequence: TGTGCCAGCAGCCCAACAGGGGGCTTAAACACCATATATTTT. This translates into CASSPTGGLNTIYF.

The chain couples TRBV18 to TRBJ2-7, with 10 bases aligning to TRBD1. The junction had 7 bases not matched to a gene; V was cut back by 6 bases and J by 5 bases. This CDR3 is 14 amino acids long. Germline lookup yields CDR1 KGHSH and CDR2 LQKENI. The CDR3 protein is CASSSGTGEDEQYF. The CDR3 DNA reads as TGTGCCAGCTCCTCCGGGACAGGGGAGGACGAGCAGTACTTC.

The chain carries TRBV19 and TRBJ2-3; 9 bases agree with TRBD1. The CDR3 loop spans 16 amino acids. Germline trimming cut 3 bases from V and 0 bases from J; bases unmatched to any gene: 4. Germline CDR1 is LNHDA and CDR2 is SQIVND (reference sequence). CDR3 sequence reads: CASSIPGQGSTDTQYF. CDR3 coding DNA: TGTGCCAGTAGTATTCCGGGACAGGGTAGCACAGATACGCAGTATTTT.

The chain couples TRBV11-3 to TRBJ2-1; D is perhaps TRBD2 (6 bases). This CDR3 has 14 amino acids. The germline gives CDR1 SGHNT, CDR2 YENEEA. Trimming took 4 bases from V and 5 from J, leaving 12 bases between them. This CDR3 is CASSSRGTHNEQFF. As DNA, the CDR3 is TGTGCCAGCAGCTCTCGAGGGACTCACAATGAGCAGTTCTTC.

The genes are TRBV27 and TRBJ2-2; a possible D gene is TRBD2 (5 bases). Trimming removed 5 bases from V and 6 bases from J, with 13 bases in between. CDR3 length: 14 residues. CDR1 and CDR2 from the germline V gene are MNHEY and SMNVEV (reference sequence). The CDR3 DNA sequence: TGTGCCAGCAGTCCCCGTCCGGAGGCCGGGGAGCTGTTTTTT. Its protein product is CASSPRPEAGELFF.

The J gene is TRBJ1-2, the V gene TRBV7-8; no firm D call. The CDR3 length is 12 residues. The V gene lost 4 bases and the J gene lost 5 bases, with 8 bases spanning the gap. Germline assignment: CDR1 SGHVS and CDR2 FQNEAQ. The DNA of the CDR3 is TGTGCCAGCAGCTCATTTTCATATGGCTACACCTTC. Translating it yields CASSSFSYGYTF.

The rearrangement links TRBV5-1 to TRBJ2-1; D gene ambiguous. Germline CDR1 reads SGHRS; CDR2 reads YFSETQ. This CDR3 spans 14 amino acids. V was pared by 3 bases and J by 0 bases, with 7 bases between. The CDR3 region is CASSSGNSYNEQFF. The CDR3 DNA follows: TGCGCCAGCAGCTCGGGTAACTCCTACAATGAGCAGTTCTTC.

The chain uses TRBV4-1 and TRBJ1-3; D remains unclear. CDR3 length equals 15 residues. CDR1 MGHRA and CDR2 YSYEKL come from the germline V gene. V lost 1 base and J 3 bases, leaving 10 bases between the germline ends. In DNA, the CDR3 is TGCGCCAGCAGCCAAGTGCCTACCGTTGGAAACACCATATATTTT. Its translation: CASSQVPTVGNTIYF.

The chain couples TRBV24-1 to TRBJ1-5; D unclear. CDR3 length: 14 residues. Germline V gene lookup returns CDR1 KGHDR and CDR2 SFDVKD. Trimming shortened V by 6 bases and J by 5 bases, and 13 bases separated the two germline ends. The DNA for the CDR3 is TGTGCCACCAGTCCTTCCGGGTGGGATCAGCCCCAGCATTTT. It yields the protein CATSPSGWDQPQHF.

Written as DNA, the CDR3 is TGTGCCAGCAGGGACCTAACTAGCGGGGTATACGAGCAGTACTTC. As protein: CASRDLTSGVYEQYF. J is TRBJ2-7 and V is TRBV2; TRBD2 matches 10 bases. This CDR3 is 15 amino acids long. Germline assignment: CDR1 SNHLY and CDR2 FYNNEI. The V segment lost 6 bases and the J segment 4 bases; nucleotides outside the gene matches: 9. Together with reference TRBV2 and TRBJ2-7, the CDR3 gives the full variable domain: EPEVTQTPSHQVTQMGQEVILRCVPISNHLYFYWYRQILGQKVEFLVSFYNNEISEKSEIFDDQFSVERPDGSNFTLKIRSTKLEDSAMYFCASRDLTSGVYEQYFGPGTRLTVT.

The chain is built from TRBV5-6 and TRBJ1-6; 11 bases match TRBD1. V lost 3 bases, J lost 10 bases, and 6 bases stayed unmatched. Germline V gives CDR1 SGHDT, CDR2 YYEEEE. CDR3 length: 15 residues. In DNA form, the CDR3 reads TGTGCCAGCAGCTGGGACAGGGGGTTAGGCTCACCCCTCCACTTT. Its protein product is CASSWDRGLGSPLHF.